These 16 T cell receptor beta chains share one sample of origin, sequenced in a study of blood T cell repertoires in COVID-19. Libraries were prepared by immunoSEQ multiplex PCR; TCRdb keeps only in-frame clonotypes and omits some of them. The sample includes about 140,000 clones, 76% of them seen just once. Sample: peripheral blood. The source of these receptors is a man aged 55-75 years with acute or convalescent COVID-19.

The rearrangement uses TRBV5-1 and TRBJ1-2; D not certain. The V gene's germline CDR1 is SGHRS and CDR2 YFSETQ. V lost 6 bases and J 8 bases, leaving 23 bases between the germline ends. This CDR3 contains 15 residues. The CDR3 sequence: CASTPGPGAAAGYTF. DNA for the CDR3: TGCGCCAGCACCCCGGGTCCGGGAGCCGCCGCAGGCTACACCTTC. The variable domain in full, with the rest retrieved from reference TRBV5-1 and TRBJ1-2, is KAGVTQTPRYLIKTRGQQVTLSCSPISGHRSVSWYQQTPGQGLQFLFEYFSETQRNKGNFPGRFSGRQFSNSRSEMNVSTLELGDSALYLCASTPGPGAAAGYTFGSGTRLTVV.

The gene calls are TRBV11-3 and TRBJ2-7, with TRBD1 identical over 8 bases. The CDR3 spans 13 residues. V lost 6 bases, J lost 5 bases, and 6 bases stayed unmatched. Per the germline V gene, CDR1 is SGHNT and CDR2 is YENEEA. The CDR3 spells CASRSGQGHEQYF. The DNA for the CDR3 is TGTGCCAGCAGATCTGGACAGGGCCACGAGCAGTACTTC.

The chain recombines TRBV28 with TRBJ2-3, with 11 bases matching TRBD2. V lost 5 bases, J lost 2 bases, and 12 bases stayed unmatched. Looked up from germline, CDR1 is MDHEN and CDR2 is SYDVKM. The CDR3 is made up of 18 amino acids. The CDR3 loop reads CASSPVLAGGRVTDTQYF. In nucleotides, the CDR3 is TGTGCCAGCAGTCCTGTGCTAGCGGGAGGTCGGGTCACAGATACGCAGTATTTT.

V usage is TRBV2 and J usage is TRBJ2-6, with a tentative D call TRBD1 (6 bases). The CDR3 has 15 residues. The V and J ends lost 5 bases and 1 base respectively, with 9 bases between them. Germline CDR1 SNHLY, CDR2 FYNNEI. The DNA of the CDR3 is TGTGCCAGCAGTCTAGGACAGTCTGGGGCCAACGTCCTGACTTTC. Its translation is CASSLGQSGANVLTF.

The rearrangement links TRBV7-3 to TRBJ2-1; 13 bases are a match to TRBD2. Germline CDR1 SGHTA, CDR2 FQGTGA. The CDR3 contains 18 residues. The V segment lost 5 bases and the J segment 5 bases; nucleotides outside the gene matches: 12. CDR3 amino acids: CASSPKAPGTSGNNEQFF. CDR3 coding DNA: TGTGCCAGCAGCCCAAAGGCACCTGGGACTAGCGGGAACAATGAGCAGTTCTTC.

The chain recombines TRBV5-1 with TRBJ2-2; tentative D call: TRBD2 (6 bases). The CDR3 totals 16 residues. CDR1 and CDR2 from the germline V gene are SGHRS and YFSETQ. Between the trimmed V and J ends, which lost 6 bases and 4 bases, there was a span of 19 bases. As DNA, the CDR3 is TGCGCCAGCAACAATTACCGTCCAGCGGGCACCGGGGAGCTGTTTTTT. Translation gives CASNNYRPAGTGELFF.

The V and J genes are TRBV9 and TRBJ2-3; D is uncertain. Trimming took off 0 bases at V and 1 base at J, with 12 bases between the two ends. This CDR3 contains 16 residues. From germline, CDR1 is SGDLS and CDR2 YYNGEE. CDR3 amino acids: CASSVGALAGTDTQYF. CDR3 bases: TGTGCCAGCAGCGTAGGGGCCCTGGCTGGCACAGATACGCAGTATTTT. The full variable domain, completed using reference TRBV9 and TRBJ2-3, is DSGVTQTPKHLITATGQRVTLRCSPRSGDLSVYWYQQSLDQGLQFLIQYYNGEERAKGNILERFSAQQFPDLHSELNLSSLELGDSALYFCASSVGALAGTDTQYFGPGTRLTVL.

The J gene is TRBJ2-5, the V gene TRBV19, with 7 bases identical to TRBD1. The CDR3 sequence is 17 residues long. The germline gives CDR1 LNHDA, CDR2 SQIVND (reference sequence). Losses at the gene ends were 0 bases for V and 1 base for J; bases not matched to a gene: 8. CDR3 sequence reads: CASSIDPRQGGQETQYF. The CDR3, as DNA: TGTGCCAGTAGTATAGATCCACGACAGGGTGGCCAAGAGACCCAGTACTTC. The full variable domain, in which reference TRBV19 and TRBJ2-5 provide the parts outside the CDR3, is DGGITQSPKYLFRKEGQNVTLSCEQNLNHDAMYWYRQDPGQGLRLIYYSQIVNDFQKGDIAEGYSVSREKKESFPLTVTSAQKNPTAFYLCASSIDPRQGGQETQYFGPGTRLLVL.

This clone was counted once. The chain couples TRBV24-1 to TRBJ2-5; weak D call: TRBD2 (6 bases). Trimming took 9 bases from V and 5 from J, leaving 18 bases between them. Germline CDR1 reads KGHDR; CDR2 reads SFDVKD. The CDR3 length is 14 residues. DNA of the CDR3: TGTGCCACCTTCCTAGCGCCTGGAACTGAGACCCAGTACTTC. This translates into CATFLAPGTETQYF.

The V call is TRBV5-1, the J call TRBJ2-5, with 7 bases identical to TRBD1. V shed 4 bases and J 2 bases; nucleotides not matched to a gene: 11. CDR1 is SGHRS and CDR2 is YFSETQ in the germline V gene. The CDR3 totals 16 residues. As DNA, the CDR3 is TGCGCCAGCAGCCCGGGGACAGTATACGGGCAAGAGACCCAGTACTTC. Protein: CASSPGTVYGQETQYF.

In this sample, this clone turned up once. This chain joins TRBV24-1 and TRBJ1-1, with 8 bases fitting TRBD1. The CDR3 has 14 residues. Per the germline V gene, CDR1 is KGHDR and CDR2 is SFDVKD. V gave up 9 bases and J gave up 1 base; unmatched junction bases: 6. The CDR3 spells CATDRTGKNTEAFF. The CDR3, as DNA: TGTGCCACCGACCGGACAGGGAAGAACACTGAAGCTTTCTTT.

V gene TRBV5-1 combines with J gene TRBJ2-1; 10 nucleotides match TRBD2. Germline V gene lookup returns CDR1 SGHRS and CDR2 YFSETQ. CDR3 length: 14 amino acids. The J segment lost 5 bases and the V segment lost 7 bases, leaving 6 bases of the junction unmatched. CDR3 nucleotides: TGCGCCAGCTTAGCGGGAGGCTTTCACAATGAGCAGTTCTTC. Translating gives CASLAGGFHNEQFF.

V usage is TRBV5-1 and J usage is TRBJ2-2; 10 bases match TRBD2. Germline CDR1 SGHRS, CDR2 YFSETQ. The CDR3 loop spans 15 amino acids. With 4 bases clipped from V and 1 base from J, the junction kept 1 base outside the gene matches. CDR3 region: CASSRTSGNTGELFF. CDR3 in DNA: TGCGCCAGCAGCCGGACTAGCGGGAACACCGGGGAGCTGTTTTTT.

A few counts support this clone. The J gene is TRBJ2-1, the V gene TRBV6-5; 7 bases match TRBD2. After removal of 5 bases from V and 5 bases from J, the junction contained 6 bases not matched to a gene. Per the germline V gene, CDR1 is MNHEY and CDR2 is SVGAGI. The CDR3 sequence is 14 residues long. The CDR3 loop reads CASSRREQNNEQFF. DNA for the CDR3: TGTGCCAGCAGTAGGCGGGAGCAAAACAATGAGCAGTTCTTC.

V and J are TRBV10-3 and TRBJ1-1, with D uncertain. CDR3 length equals 14 residues. Germline V gives CDR1 ENHRY, CDR2 SYGVKD. V lost 6 bases and J lost 0, with 11 bases in between. This CDR3 reads CAISPFGLNTEAFF. DNA of the CDR3: TGTGCCATCAGCCCCTTTGGGCTGAACACTGAAGCTTTCTTT.

V and J are TRBV9 and TRBJ1-2; D unclear. The CDR3 covers 16 residues. Germline-derived CDR1 and CDR2 are SGDLS and YYNGEE. V lost 4 bases, J lost 1 base, and 17 bases lay in between. In nucleotides, the CDR3 is TGTGCCAGCAGCTCTCACCCGACGAGGGATAACTATGGCTACACCTTC. This codes for CASSSHPTRDNYGYTF.